This T cell receptor beta chain originates from a study of T cell repertoires in cytomegalovirus infection. Study overall: Public TCR beta signatures indicated both CMV infection and matching HLA type.

In its sample, this clonotype was seen many times. The antigen remains undetermined. The CDR3 totals 13 residues. Trimming removed 3 bases at V and 7 bases at J, with 12 bases between. TCRdb reprocessed the reads with MiXCR, giving one entry per CDR3 protein. This sample has hundreds of thousands of distinct CDR3 sequences, with roughly a sixth found just once. Study-wide points: CMV-specific HLA-C-restricted TCR beta clonotypes dominated the ex vivo response. Accumulated public TCR beta family frequency recognized individuals carrying CMV together with the relevant HLA.

This sequence originates from a human donor in good health (CMV status not recorded). Some clones in this sample may be carry-over from other donors' samples. J is TRBJ1-1 and V is TRBV12-3 or TRBV12-4; a possible D gene is TRBD1 (6 bases). Sequencing used PBMCs. CDR3 residues: CASSLRGGGEAFF. CDR3 DNA: TGTGCCAGCAGTTTGAGGGGAGGGGGTGAAGCTTTCTTT.